Listed below are T cell receptor beta chains from one sample, sequenced in a study of post-analysis software for immune sequencing data. From the PCR reads, TCRdb called clonotypes with MiXCR, one entry per CDR3 protein. The table includes approximately 630,000 distinct CDR3 sequences, approximately 60% detected once. The sample taken for sequencing was blood. These receptors were obtained from a girl aged 2 to 9 with multiple sclerosis. Both conserved end residues are part of each CDR3. A D gene is named only where the DNA matches it firmly. Clone size is given for some rows only: seen once, a few or many times, or a class if the clone is expanded.

cdr3_nt	cdr3_aa	d_call	v_call	j_call	clone_size
TGCGCCAGCAGCTTGGCACAGGGGGCAGCTAATGAAAAACTGTTTTTT	CASSLAQGAANEKLFF	TRBD1	TRBV5-1	TRBJ1-4	NA
TGTGCCAAAAGCTCGACGGGAAACATTCAGTACTTC	CAKSSTGNIQYF	NA	TRBV10-3	TRBJ2-4	NA
TGTGCCACCGAATTCGGACAGGGGATCTACGAGCAGTACTTC	CATEFGQGIYEQYF	TRBD1	TRBV15	TRBJ2-7	NA
TGCGCCAGCAGCCTCATAACGACAGGGGGAGAGACCCAGTACTTC	CASSLITTGGETQYF	TRBD1	TRBV4-1	TRBJ2-5	few
TGTGCCACCAGCAGAGAACAGGGGGAAACCTACGAGCAGTACTTC	CATSREQGETYEQYF	TRBD1	TRBV15	TRBJ2-7	NA
TGCAGCGCACCCCTGCGGGGGGCCCCAGATACGCAGTATTTT	CSAPLRGAPDTQYF	TRBD2	TRBV29-1	TRBJ2-3	NA
TGCGCCAGCAGTATCGTCCTCGTTGAGTCCAATGAGCAGTTCTTC	CASSIVLVESNEQFF	NA	TRBV4-1	TRBJ2-1	few
TGCAGTGCTAAACTTCAGGGGGCAGATACGCAGTATTTT	CSAKLQGADTQYF	TRBD1	TRBV20-1	TRBJ2-3	NA
TGTGCCAGCAATCTAGCAACCAACACCGGGGAGCTGTTTTTT	CASNLATNTGELFF	NA	TRBV2	TRBJ2-2	few
TGCAGTGTGATTCAAGAGACCCAGTACTTC	CSVIQETQYF	NA	TRBV20-1	TRBJ2-5	once
TGTGCCAGCAGCTTAGTTAATCAGGACATTCAGTACTTC	CASSLVNQDIQYF	NA	TRBV7-9	TRBJ2-4	NA
TGTGCCAGCTCACCACAACAGGGATCTCGCAATGAGCAGTTCTTC	CASSPQQGSRNEQFF	NA	TRBV18	TRBJ2-1	NA
TGTGCCAGCAGCCAAGATTTATACAGGGCGGGCTCACCCCTCCACTTT	CASSQDLYRAGSPLHF	NA	TRBV3-1	TRBJ1-6	few
TGCGCCAGCAGCTTGGACGGACCGGTCTACGAGCAGTACTTC	CASSLDGPVYEQYF	NA	TRBV5-1	TRBJ2-7	NA
TGTGCCAGCAGATCCGCCGGACAGGGAATGGGCACCTTC	CASRSAGQGMGTF	TRBD1	TRBV7-2	TRBJ1-2	once
TGTGCCAGCAGTTTAGCGCAAGGCAGGGGGAGGCAGCCCCAGCATTTT	CASSLAQGRGRQPQHF	TRBD1	TRBV12-3/TRBV12-4	TRBJ1-5	NA
TGTGCCAGCAGCGTGACCTCTCCAGATACGCAGTATTTT	CASSVTSPDTQYF	NA	TRBV9	TRBJ2-3	NA
TGTGCCAGCAGCTTGGTCAGGGGACAATCCAAAAACATTCAGTACTTC	CASSLVRGQSKNIQYF	NA	TRBV11-2	TRBJ2-4	once
TGTGCCAGTAGTACTCCGGGACAGGGACCCTACACCTTC	CASSTPGQGPYTF	TRBD1	TRBV19	TRBJ1-2	NA
TGTGCCAGCAGTTCCTCACTCAGGGGGACCTGGGGTGGCTACACCTTC	CASSSSLRGTWGGYTF	TRBD1	TRBV27	TRBJ1-2	NA
TGTGCCAGCAGCACCCCTAGCGGGGGGACTAACACCGGGGAGCTGTTTTTT	CASSTPSGGTNTGELFF	TRBD2	TRBV4-2	TRBJ2-2	NA
TGTGCCAGCAGCTTAACGGGACAGGGTACGGATGAGCAGTTCTTC	CASSLTGQGTDEQFF	TRBD1	TRBV11-2	TRBJ2-1	NA
TGTGCCAGCAGCGTAGCAGCCAATTCACCCCTCCACTTT	CASSVAANSPLHF	NA	TRBV9	TRBJ1-6	NA
TGCAGTGCTAGTTTTGTCGCGGGGGGACTCCGCACAGATACGCAGTATTTT	CSASFVAGGLRTDTQYF	TRBD2	TRBV20-1	TRBJ2-3	NA
TGTGCCAGCAGCTTAAATCGGAGGGAATTCTACAATGAGCAGTTCTTC	CASSLNRREFYNEQFF	NA	TRBV7-6	TRBJ2-1	once
TGTGCCAGCAGACCGACTAGCGGGCTCTACGAGCAGTACTTC	CASRPTSGLYEQYF	TRBD2	TRBV6-6	TRBJ2-7	NA
TGTGCCAGCAGTACCCGGGACTTATTCTCCTACGAGCAGTACTTC	CASSTRDLFSYEQYF	NA	TRBV7-9	TRBJ2-7	NA
TGTGCCAGCAGTTTTGTTTTGGACCGCGAGCAGTACTTC	CASSFVLDREQYF	NA	TRBV12-3/TRBV12-4	TRBJ2-7	NA
TGCAGCGTGGCCGGGGCGGAGGTCAGTTCTGATGAAAAACTGTTTTTT	CSVAGAEVSSDEKLFF	NA	TRBV29-1	TRBJ1-4	few
TGTGCCAGCTCACCAGGGACTAGTTTTGGTGAGCAGTTCTTC	CASSPGTSFGEQFF	TRBD2	TRBV18	TRBJ2-1	NA
TGTGCCAGCAGCTTAAGGGCTGAACAGCCCCAGCATTTT	CASSLRAEQPQHF	NA	TRBV7-8	TRBJ1-5	NA
TGCAGTGGTAACGTGGGCCATACGCAGTATTTT	CSGNVGHTQYF	NA	TRBV20-1	TRBJ2-3	NA
TGTGCCAGCACCCTCTGGGGCATGGCCTCTGGGGCCAACGTCCTGACTTTC	CASTLWGMASGANVLTF	NA	TRBV12-3/TRBV12-4	TRBJ2-6	NA
TGTGCCAGCAGCTTGAAGTCTGGCGATTCGGTTTTCACCTACAATGAGCAGTTCTTC	CASSLKSGDSVFTYNEQFF	NA	TRBV7-3	TRBJ2-1	NA
TGCAGTGCTAGCCTTATGCCACAGGGGGCAGCCAAAAACATTCAGTACTTC	CSASLMPQGAAKNIQYF	TRBD1	TRBV20-1	TRBJ2-4	NA
TGCAGCGTATTAGACCGTCTTCTCACAGATGCGCAGTATTTT	CSVLDRLLTDAQYF	NA	TRBV29-1	TRBJ2-3	NA
TGTGCCAGCACCCGGCGGGACAGGGCCTCCGTTTGGTATGGCTACACCTTC	CASTRRDRASVWYGYTF	TRBD1	TRBV6-1	TRBJ1-2	NA
TGTGCCAGCAGTCCCCCGACAGGGTCGAGGTACAATGAGCAGTTCTTC	CASSPPTGSRYNEQFF	TRBD1	TRBV28	TRBJ2-1	NA
TGTGCCAGCAGCTTAACAGGCGAGATTACAACCTACGAGCAGTACTTC	CASSLTGEITTYEQYF	NA	TRBV7-3	TRBJ2-7	NA
TGTGCCAGCAGAGCACTAGCGGTCTCCTACAATGAGCAGTTCTTC	CASRALAVSYNEQFF	TRBD2	TRBV6-4	TRBJ2-1	few
TGCGCCAGCAGCGACGGACAGGGGGCGGACATTCAGTACTTC	CASSDGQGADIQYF	TRBD1	TRBV5-1	TRBJ2-4	once
TGCAGTACCTCTCGACTAGCGGGAATCAATGAGCAGTTCTTC	CSTSRLAGINEQFF	TRBD2	TRBV20-1	TRBJ2-1	few
TGTGCCAGCAGTGAAGAGGCAGGGAAAATCTCCTACAATGAGCAGTTCTTC	CASSEEAGKISYNEQFF	NA	TRBV2	TRBJ2-1	NA
TGTGCCAGCAGCGTAGCGGGGGCTAGCGGCAGAGAGACCCGGTACTTC	CASSVAGASGRETRYF	NA	TRBV9	TRBJ2-5	NA
TGTGCCACCATTTCCCCACTTGGCGGGAGTTTACGCGTGGCCCAGGCCTACGAGCAGTACTTC	CATISPLGGSLRVAQAYEQYF	TRBD2	TRBV24-1	TRBJ2-7	NA
TGTGCCAGCAGTTACACGTTTTCAAGCTACGAGCAGTACTTC	CASSYTFSSYEQYF	NA	TRBV6-5	TRBJ2-7	NA
TGCGCCAGCAGCTTGATACTTGGGGGGATCTCCTACGAGCAGTACTTC	CASSLILGGISYEQYF	NA	TRBV5-1	TRBJ2-7	NA
TGTGCCAGCAGCTTAACCCCAGGGAGTCAGCCCCAGCATTTT	CASSLTPGSQPQHF	NA	TRBV7-2	TRBJ1-5	NA
TGCGCCAGCAGCCAAGGGCCGCAAGAGACCCAGTACTTC	CASSQGPQETQYF	NA	TRBV7-3	TRBJ2-5	many
TGTGCCACCAGTGACGACCACTATGGCTACACCTTC	CATSDDHYGYTF	NA	TRBV24-1	TRBJ1-2	NA
TGTGCCAGCAGCTCATTTCGACAGTTCGGGGAAGCTTTCTTT	CASSSFRQFGEAFF	NA	TRBV7-2	TRBJ1-1	NA
TGTGCCAGCAGTTACGCCGGACAGGGGCACTCACCCCTCCACTTT	CASSYAGQGHSPLHF	TRBD1	TRBV6-2/TRBV6-3	TRBJ1-6	NA
TGCGCCAGCAAGTACGAGGGGGCAGAATCGGACATTCAGTACTTC	CASKYEGAESDIQYF	TRBD1	TRBV4-1	TRBJ2-4	few
TGTGCCAGCAGCCCCCTGCTAGGCACAACGGAAGCTTTCTTT	CASSPLLGTTEAFF	NA	TRBV6-5	TRBJ1-1	NA
TGTGCCAGCAGCCTTGGGACTAGCAGATACAATGAGCAGTTCTTC	CASSLGTSRYNEQFF	TRBD2	TRBV11-2	TRBJ2-1	NA
TGCAGTGCTAGAGATCTCGGGTGGCGGACAGATACGCAGTATTTT	CSARDLGWRTDTQYF	NA	TRBV20-1	TRBJ2-3	NA
TGTGCCAGCAGCCAAGCTGAGCGGTGCACAGATACGCAGTATTTT	CASSQAERCTDTQYF	NA	TRBV3-1	TRBJ2-3	NA